This TCR beta chain was documented in a study of PD-1 blockade in mismatch repair-deficient tumors. Study overall: Patients had 11 to 13 mismatch repair-deficient cancer types and were previously treated and progressing.

V trimming: 4 bases; J trimming: 3 bases; junction bases outside the gene matches: 9. This CDR3 is 15 amino acids long. CDR1 SGHRS and CDR2 YFSETQ come from the germline V gene. About this clone itself: Its antigen is unknown.

The assay was immunoSEQ multiplex PCR, and TCRdb's table has in-frame clones only and misses some. The table records 20,000 to 30,000 clones, around 84% of them present only once. Broader study findings: Tumor-resident clones, often undetectable pretreatment in blood, expanded then contracted after pembrolizumab.

The sequenced sample was PBMCs, obtained before pembrolizumab treatment. The V and J genes are TRBV5-1 and TRBJ2-5, with 7 bases that match TRBD2. The receptor's source is an adult with mismatch repair-deficient cancer. CDR3 DNA sequence: TGCGCCAGCAGCCCTACCCCGGGGGGAAAAGAGACCCAGTACTTC. As protein: CASSPTPGGKETQYF.